Listed below are T cell receptor beta chains from one sample, sequenced in a study of shared clonotypes between healthy human individuals. The assay was immunoSEQ multiplex PCR, and TCRdb's table has in-frame clones only and misses some. The table shows about 490,000 clones, with 70% to 80% occurring only once. Sequencing was carried out using PBMCs. Receptors originate from a woman aged 40 to 50 in good health. Some clones in this sample may be carry-over from other donors' samples. CDR3s include the opening cysteine and the closing phenylalanine or tryptophan. The D gene is left open where the match is weak. The size field is filled for only some rows; it gives once, few, many or a size class.

cdr3_nt cdr3_aa d_call v_call clone_size j_call
TGTGCCAGCAGTAGACGTATCCAAAGCGGGAGGGCCTACGAGCAGTACTTC CASSRRIQSGRAYEQYF TRBD2 TRBV28 once TRBJ2-7
TGTGCCAGCAGCTTAGATTTGGGGCTAGCGGGAGGAGGGTTAGAGCAGTTCTTC CASSLDLGLAGGGLEQFF TRBD2 TRBV11-2 - TRBJ2-1
TGTGCCAGCAGCACGGAGCGGGAAGGTGAGCAGTTCTTC CASSTEREGEQFF TRBD2 TRBV6-4 once TRBJ2-1
TGTGCCAGCAGTTCGGCAGAGAAATATAGCAATCAGCCCCAGCATTTT CASSSAEKYSNQPQHF - TRBV28 - TRBJ1-5
TGTGCCAGCAGCTGGGACCGATCCTACGAGCAGTACTTC CASSWDRSYEQYF - TRBV5-4 once TRBJ2-7
TGTGCCAGTAGTCGGCTTACTAGCGGGGGTACAGATACGCAGTATTTT CASSRLTSGGTDTQYF TRBD2 TRBV19 - TRBJ2-3
TGTGCCAGCGGGCTGGGACTAGCGGGAAACGAGCAGTTCTTC CASGLGLAGNEQFF TRBD2 TRBV7-2 few TRBJ2-1
TGTGCCAGCAGCTTAGGACTGGGACAGGGGAGAGGCTACACCTTC CASSLGLGQGRGYTF TRBD1 TRBV7-9 - TRBJ1-2
TGTGCCAGCAGCTTGGGACTAGCGGGAGTCCACTACGAGCAGTACTTC CASSLGLAGVHYEQYF TRBD2 TRBV5-6 - TRBJ2-7
TGTGCCAGCAGTCCCGCAGGGGGCGGGGAGCTGTTTTTT CASSPAGGGELFF TRBD1 TRBV27 many TRBJ2-2
TGTGCCAGCAGCCCAAGATTCACAGGGAGTGAAAAACTGTTTTTT CASSPRFTGSEKLFF - TRBV14 - TRBJ1-4
TGTGCCAGCAGTCCTTCGATTGGTCTAAGAGGCACTGAAGCTTTCTTT CASSPSIGLRGTEAFF - TRBV27 - TRBJ1-1
TGTGCCATCAGTGAGCGAGGGGTCGGGGAGCTGTTTTTT CAISERGVGELFF - TRBV10-3 - TRBJ2-2
TGTGCCAGCTCCAAGCCCGGGGGCGCAGTCCACAATGAGCAGTTCTTC CASSKPGGAVHNEQFF - TRBV18 - TRBJ2-1
TGTGCCAGCAGCTTAGGCATGGGACGGGGAGCCTACGAGCAGTACTTC CASSLGMGRGAYEQYF - TRBV7-9 - TRBJ2-7
TGTGCCAGTAAGACAGGGGGGTACACCGGGGAGCTGTTTTTT CASKTGGYTGELFF TRBD1 TRBV28 - TRBJ2-2
TGCGCCAGCAGGTCCGACAAGATAAGCTCTGGGGCCAACGTCCTGACTTTC CASRSDKISSGANVLTF - TRBV5-1 - TRBJ2-6
TGTGCCAGCAGCCCACAGGAGCCCGGTGAAAAACTGTTTTTT CASSPQEPGEKLFF - TRBV2 - TRBJ1-4
TGCGCCAGCAGCCGCGCCCTGGGACAGGGGATCACCGGGGAGCTGTTTTTT CASSRALGQGITGELFF TRBD1 TRBV5-1 - TRBJ2-2
TGTGCCAGTGGAGACAGATTGAGCTCCTACAATGAGCAGTTCTTC CASGDRLSSYNEQFF - TRBV19 - TRBJ2-1
TGTGCCAGCTCACCACAGGGAGCTGGGGCCAACGTCCTGACTTTC CASSPQGAGANVLTF - TRBV18 - TRBJ2-6
TGCGCCAGCAGTTCCGGAACTAGCGGGTTTTACGAGCAGTACTTC CASSSGTSGFYEQYF TRBD2 TRBV5-1 - TRBJ2-7
TGTGCCAGTAGTATTGGTGGCCAGCCCCAGCATTTT CASSIGGQPQHF - TRBV19 - TRBJ1-5
TGTGCCGAACAAGAAGGGGGTCCTGAAGCTTTCTTT CAEQEGGPEAFF - TRBV7-9 - TRBJ1-1
TGTGCCAGCAGCCAAGGGGGGCATAATTCACCCCTCCACTTT CASSQGGHNSPLHF - TRBV4-2 - TRBJ1-6
TGTGCCAGCAGCTTAGCCCACCTCTCTGAAGCTTTCTTT CASSLAHLSEAFF - TRBV11-1 few TRBJ1-1
TGTGCCAGCAGCAGACTAGCGGGAGGACTGGGAGATACGCAGTATTTT CASSRLAGGLGDTQYF TRBD2 TRBV14 - TRBJ2-3
TGTGCCAGCAGCCAAGAAGGGGGGGGCAACTATGGCTACACCTTC CASSQEGGGNYGYTF - TRBV4-2 - TRBJ1-2
TGTGCCAGCAGGCGGACGGGTCGCAATCAGCCCCGGCATTTT CASRRTGRNQPRHF - TRBV6-5 - TRBJ1-5
TGTGCCAGCAGCTTAGTGCCGGGTTCCTACAATGAGCAGTTCTTC CASSLVPGSYNEQFF - TRBV7-8 - TRBJ2-1
TGTGCCAGTAGTATAGGTCGTGAGCAGTTCTTC CASSIGREQFF - TRBV19 - TRBJ2-1
TGTGCCAGCAGCCCTGGACGGAACAATGAGCAGTTCTTC CASSPGRNNEQFF - TRBV7-2 once TRBJ2-1
TGTGCCAGCAGCCCCAAGCAGGGGGCCTTGGAAGAGCAGTACTTC CASSPKQGALEEQYF TRBD1 TRBV5-5 - TRBJ2-7
TGTGCCAGCAGCTTTACTAGCGGGGCGTCCTACGAGCAGTACTTC CASSFTSGASYEQYF TRBD2 TRBV5-4 - TRBJ2-7
TGTGCCAGCAGTTTACGGACAGGGGGCGGTATCTACGAGCAGTACTTC CASSLRTGGGIYEQYF TRBD1 TRBV27 - TRBJ2-7
TGTGCCAGCGGAACAGACAGGAACACCGGGGAGCTGTTTTTT CASGTDRNTGELFF - TRBV27 once TRBJ2-2
TGTGCCAGCAGACGATTCGGGGATTTGGGCACAGATACGCAGTATTTT CASRRFGDLGTDTQYF - TRBV5-8 - TRBJ2-3
TGTGCCAGCAGCCAAGAGCGGAATGCTGAGCAGTTCTTC CASSQERNAEQFF - TRBV4-2 - TRBJ2-1
TGTGCCAGCAGTGAAGCGCTTCCGTTCGGCGGCTGGGCTACACCTAACTATGGCTACACCTTC CASSEALPFGGWATPNYGYTF - TRBV6-1 - TRBJ1-2
TGTGCCATCAGTGGACAGGGAGACTATGGCTACACCTTC CAISGQGDYGYTF TRBD1 TRBV10-3 - TRBJ1-2
TGTGCCAGCAGCTTAGGCTCGGGGTTCGGGGAGACCCAGTACTTC CASSLGSGFGETQYF - TRBV11-3 few TRBJ2-5
TGTGCCAGCAGCAGGACAGGGTTCACCCACGAGCAGTACTTC CASSRTGFTHEQYF TRBD1 TRBV28 once TRBJ2-7
TGTGCCAGCAGGGAAGGTACAAAAGCAGGGCGGAAGGGTGAAAAACTGTTTTTT CASREGTKAGRKGEKLFF - TRBV6-1 - TRBJ1-4
TGTGCCAGCAGCGCCCCCGGCGGGGTCAATGAGCAGTTCTTC CASSAPGGVNEQFF - TRBV7-9 - TRBJ2-1
TGTGCCAGTAGTACGGGGACAGGTGGAGGGGCCAACGTCCTGACTTTC CASSTGTGGGANVLTF TRBD1 TRBV19 - TRBJ2-6